This T cell receptor beta chain stems from a study of blood T cell repertoires in COVID-19. Clones were read by immunoSEQ multiplex PCR, and TCRdb kept only the in-frame ones, dropping some. The sample includes about 500,000 clones, about nine tenths seen only once; the top ten take roughly 0.72%. The junction had 6 bases not matched to a gene; V was cut back by 6 bases and J by 6 bases. Germline V lookup: CDR1 MDHEN, CDR2 SYDVKM. This CDR3 is 14 amino acids long. This clone was observed once. The cohort comprised adults aged about 18 to 100 years residing in some 24 US areas. Participants reported their clinical history, and cohort assignment relied on those reports.

The chain couples TRBV28 to TRBJ2-7; 12 bases are shared with TRBD1. The source is a woman aged 18-29 years who had recovered from COVID-19. Specimen: PBMCs or T cells enriched from blood (not recorded which). The CDR3 loop reads CASRPGTGGSEQYF. The CDR3 nucleotides are TGTGCCAGCAGACCCGGGACAGGGGGCTCCGAGCAGTACTTC.